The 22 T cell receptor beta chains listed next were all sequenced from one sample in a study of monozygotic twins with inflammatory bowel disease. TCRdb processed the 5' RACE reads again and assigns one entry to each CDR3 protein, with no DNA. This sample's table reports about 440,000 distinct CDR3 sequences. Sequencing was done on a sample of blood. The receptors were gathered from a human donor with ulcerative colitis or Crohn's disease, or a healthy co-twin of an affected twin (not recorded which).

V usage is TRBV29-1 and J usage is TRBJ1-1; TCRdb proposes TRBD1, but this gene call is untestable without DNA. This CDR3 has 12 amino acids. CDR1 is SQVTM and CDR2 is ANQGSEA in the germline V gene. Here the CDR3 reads CSGDRANTEAFF. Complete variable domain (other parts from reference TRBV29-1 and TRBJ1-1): SAVISQKPSRDICQRGTSLTIQCQVDSQVTMMFWYRQQPGQSLTLIATANQGSEATYESGFVIDKFPISRPNLTFSTLTVSNMSPEDSSIYLCSGDRANTEAFFGQGTRLTVV.

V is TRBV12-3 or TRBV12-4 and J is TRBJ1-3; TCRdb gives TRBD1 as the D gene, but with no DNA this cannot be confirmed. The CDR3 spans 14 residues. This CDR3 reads CASRGQGNGNTIYF.

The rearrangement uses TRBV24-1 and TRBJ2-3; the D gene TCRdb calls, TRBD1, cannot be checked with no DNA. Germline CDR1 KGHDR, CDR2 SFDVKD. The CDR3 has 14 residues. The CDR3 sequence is CATSDFTGTDTQYF.

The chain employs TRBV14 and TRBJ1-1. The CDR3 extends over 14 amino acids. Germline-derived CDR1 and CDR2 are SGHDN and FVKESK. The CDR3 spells CASSHPQRYTEAFF.

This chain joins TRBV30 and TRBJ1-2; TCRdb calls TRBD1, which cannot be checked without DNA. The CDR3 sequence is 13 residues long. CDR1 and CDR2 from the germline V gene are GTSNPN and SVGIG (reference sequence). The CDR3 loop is CAWSTGVGIGYTF.

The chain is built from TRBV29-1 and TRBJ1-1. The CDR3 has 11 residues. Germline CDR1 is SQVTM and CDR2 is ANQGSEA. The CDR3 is CSVYMNTEAFF.

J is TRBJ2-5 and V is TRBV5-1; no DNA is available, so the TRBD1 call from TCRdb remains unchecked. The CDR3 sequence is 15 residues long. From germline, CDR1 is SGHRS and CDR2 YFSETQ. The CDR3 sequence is CASSLARGGGETQYF.

CDR3 protein: CASSRRELGTDTQYF. The chain carries TRBV6-2 or TRBV6-3 and TRBJ2-3; TCRdb returns TRBD2, unconfirmable since there is no DNA. This CDR3 comprises 15 residues. CDR1 is MNHEY and CDR2 is SVGEGT in the germline V gene.

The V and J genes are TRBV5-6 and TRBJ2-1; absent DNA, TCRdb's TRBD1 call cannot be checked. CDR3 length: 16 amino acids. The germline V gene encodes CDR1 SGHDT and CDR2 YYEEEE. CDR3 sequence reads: CASSSPGGGSGNEQFF. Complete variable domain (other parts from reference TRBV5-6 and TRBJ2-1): DAGVTQSPTHLIKTRGQQVTLRCSPKSGHDTVSWYQQALGQGPQFIFQYYEEEERQRGNFPDRFSGHQFPNYSSELNVNALLLGDSALYLCASSSPGGGSGNEQFFGPGTRLTVL.

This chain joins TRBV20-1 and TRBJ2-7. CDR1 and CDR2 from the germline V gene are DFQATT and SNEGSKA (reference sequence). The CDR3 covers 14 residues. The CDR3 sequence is CSARGDRASYEQYF.

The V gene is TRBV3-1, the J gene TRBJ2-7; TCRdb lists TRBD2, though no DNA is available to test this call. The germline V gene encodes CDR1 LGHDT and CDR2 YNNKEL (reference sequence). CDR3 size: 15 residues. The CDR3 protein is CASSPFSSGSYEQYF.

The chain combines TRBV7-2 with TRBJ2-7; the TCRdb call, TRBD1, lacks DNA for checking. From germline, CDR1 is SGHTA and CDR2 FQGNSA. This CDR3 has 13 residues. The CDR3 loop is CASSRYRELEQYF.

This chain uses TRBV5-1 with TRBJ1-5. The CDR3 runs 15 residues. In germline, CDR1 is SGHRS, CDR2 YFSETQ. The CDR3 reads CASSLYSGPNQPQHF.

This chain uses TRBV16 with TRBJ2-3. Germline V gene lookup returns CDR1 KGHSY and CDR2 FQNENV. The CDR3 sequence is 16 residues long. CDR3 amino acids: CASSQSGTLSTDTQYF.

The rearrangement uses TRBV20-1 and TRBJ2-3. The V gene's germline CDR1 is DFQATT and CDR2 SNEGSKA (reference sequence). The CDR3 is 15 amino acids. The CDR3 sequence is CSARSSRGLADTQYF.

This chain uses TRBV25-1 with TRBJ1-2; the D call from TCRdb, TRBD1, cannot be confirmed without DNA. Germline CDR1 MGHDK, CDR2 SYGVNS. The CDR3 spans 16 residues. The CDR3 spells CASSSAAGTDNYGYTF.

The CDR3 loop is CASSVAGGTLYEQYF. The V gene is TRBV12-3 or TRBV12-4, the J gene TRBJ2-7; TCRdb's D call, TRBD2, is unchecked because there is no DNA. The CDR3 spans 15 residues.

The CDR3 region is CSVNAGGYGYTF. The V gene is TRBV29-1, the J gene TRBJ1-2; lacking DNA, the TRBD1 call made by TCRdb goes unchecked. Germline assignment: CDR1 SQVTM and CDR2 ANQGSEA. CDR3 size: 12 residues. The full variable domain, its missing parts supplied by reference TRBV29-1 and TRBJ1-2, is SAVISQKPSRDICQRGTSLTIQCQVDSQVTMMFWYRQQPGQSLTLIATANQGSEATYESGFVIDKFPISRPNLTFSTLTVSNMSPEDSSIYLCSVNAGGYGYTFGSGTRLTVV.

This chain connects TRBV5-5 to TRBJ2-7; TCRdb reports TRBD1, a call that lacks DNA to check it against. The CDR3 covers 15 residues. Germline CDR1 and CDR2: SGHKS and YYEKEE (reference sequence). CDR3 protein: CASSQGQGASYEQYF.

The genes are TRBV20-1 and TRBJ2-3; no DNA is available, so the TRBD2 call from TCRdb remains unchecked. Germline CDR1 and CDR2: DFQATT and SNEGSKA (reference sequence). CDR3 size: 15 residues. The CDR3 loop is CSAGPQSGATDTQYF.

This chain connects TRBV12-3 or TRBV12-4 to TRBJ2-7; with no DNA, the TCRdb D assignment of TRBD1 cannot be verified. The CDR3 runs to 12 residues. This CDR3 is CASSPHGGEQYF.

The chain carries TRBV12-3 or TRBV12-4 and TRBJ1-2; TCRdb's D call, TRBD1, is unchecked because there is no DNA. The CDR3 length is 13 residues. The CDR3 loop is CASSLAAGRGYTF.